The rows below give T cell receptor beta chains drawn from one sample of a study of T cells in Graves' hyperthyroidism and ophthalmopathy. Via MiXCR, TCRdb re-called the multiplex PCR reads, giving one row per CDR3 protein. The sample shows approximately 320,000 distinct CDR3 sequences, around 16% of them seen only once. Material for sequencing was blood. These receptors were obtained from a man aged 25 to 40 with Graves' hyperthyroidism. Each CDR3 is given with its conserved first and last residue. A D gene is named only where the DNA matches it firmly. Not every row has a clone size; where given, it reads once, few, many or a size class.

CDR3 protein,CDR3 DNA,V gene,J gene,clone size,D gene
CSFAGLDPGEQFF,TGCAGTTTTGCGGGACTGGACCCTGGGGAGCAGTTCTTC,TRBV29-1,TRBJ2-1,many,.
CASSRWEGQGARYEQYF,TGTGCCAGCAGCCGCTGGGAAGGTCAGGGTGCCCGCTACGAGCAGTACTTC,TRBV7-8,TRBJ2-7,once,.
CASSLYSARDTTGELFF,TGTGCCAGCAGCTTATACTCGGCTAGGGATACAACCGGGGAGCTGTTTTTT,TRBV7-6,TRBJ2-2,.,.
CASSPSFGQGYEQYF,TGTGCCAGCAGCCCCTCATTTGGGCAGGGCTACGAGCAGTACTTC,TRBV7-6,TRBJ2-7,few,.
CASSPTGRRYNEQFF,TGTGCCAGCAGCCCGACAGGACGAAGGTACAATGAGCAGTTCTTC,TRBV7-9,TRBJ2-1,many,.
CSVEEWGGTGMMQNTEAFF,TGCAGCGTTGAAGAGTGGGGTGGGACAGGCATGATGCAGAACACTGAAGCTTTCTTT,TRBV29-1,TRBJ1-1,.,TRBD1
CSAPTRVGEQYF,TGCAGTGCTCCCACCAGGGTAGGGGAGCAGTACTTC,TRBV20-1,TRBJ2-7,few,.
CASSYGGPREQYF,TGTGCCAGCAGTTACGGGGGACCTCGCGAGCAGTACTTC,TRBV6-5,TRBJ2-7,.,.
CASAARSSYEQYF,TGCGCCAGCGCGGCGAGAAGCTCCTACGAGCAGTACTTC,TRBV5-1,TRBJ2-7,.,.
CASGGERDNTGELFF,TGTGCCAGCGGAGGAGAGAGAGATAACACCGGGGAGCTGTTTTTT,TRBV28,TRBJ2-2,many,.
CASNLPLSRANIQYF,TGTGCCAGCAACCTACCATTGTCTAGGGCGAACATTCAGTACTTC,TRBV7-2,TRBJ2-4,.,.
CASSYSFRAPGGEQFF,TGTGCCAGCAGTTACTCATTCCGGGCCCCTGGAGGTGAGCAGTTCTTC,TRBV6-5,TRBJ2-1,.,.
CAWAGGLDYGYTF,TGTGCCTGGGCAGGGGGCCTCGACTATGGCTACACCTTC,TRBV30,TRBJ1-2,many,TRBD1
CSARAVGTSGTLPYEQYF,TGCAGTGCTAGAGCCGTCGGGACTAGCGGGACTCTTCCCTACGAGCAGTACTTC,TRBV20-1,TRBJ2-7,few,TRBD2
CASSSPPVLRDEQYF,TGTGCCAGCAGTTCTCCTCCGGTCCTAAGGGACGAGCAGTACTTC,TRBV28,TRBJ2-7,.,.
CASSGPGLAPSEQYF,TGTGCCAGCAGCGGTCCGGGACTAGCCCCGAGCGAGCAGTACTTC,TRBV11-2,TRBJ2-7,many,TRBD2
CASSLQEGTDTQYF,TGTGCCAGCAGCTTGCAGGAGGGCACAGATACGCAGTATTTT,TRBV7-2,TRBJ2-3,many,.
CASRSNRFYSNQPQHF,TGTGCCAGCAGATCCAACAGGTTTTATAGCAATCAGCCCCAGCATTTT,TRBV6-1,TRBJ1-5,few,.
CASSQPGQGASGYTF,TGTGCCAGCAGCCAACCGGGACAGGGGGCTAGTGGCTACACCTTC,TRBV4-2,TRBJ1-2,once,TRBD1
CAWRPPPGGAFF,TGTGCCTGGAGGCCACCCCCGGGGGGAGCTTTCTTT,TRBV30,TRBJ1-1,many,.
CASNHGAGNIQYF,TGTGCCAGCAATCACGGGGCAGGTAACATTCAGTACTTC,TRBV6-1,TRBJ2-4,few,.
CASSLVAGAEAFF,TGTGCCAGCAGCTTAGTGGCAGGGGCTGAAGCTTTCTTT,TRBV11-2,TRBJ1-1,many,.
CASSPTSGTWPEQFF,TGTGCCAGCAGCCCAACTAGCGGGACTTGGCCCGAGCAGTTCTTC,TRBV7-9,TRBJ2-1,few,TRBD2
CAISGKGTSGSEYQRGELFF,TGTGCCATCAGTGGGAAGGGGACTAGCGGGAGTGAATATCAAAGAGGGGAGCTGTTTTTT,TRBV10-3,TRBJ2-2,.,TRBD2
CASSSTGTFGTGYTF,TGTGCCAGCAGCTCGACAGGGACCTTCGGGACTGGCTACACCTTC,TRBV7-9,TRBJ1-2,.,TRBD1
CASSTGGKNTEAFF,TGTGCCAGCAGTACAGGGGGCAAGAACACTGAAGCTTTCTTT,TRBV6-1,TRBJ1-1,many,TRBD1
CASSPTSLGELFF,TGTGCCAGCAGCCCGACTAGTCTCGGGGAGCTGTTTTTT,TRBV3-1,TRBJ2-2,.,.
CASSPGGSGHNSPLHF,TGTGCCAGCAGCCCCGGCGGGTCGGGTCATAATTCACCCCTCCACTTT,TRBV28,TRBJ1-6,few,.
CASSQEGGRPDEQFF,TGTGCCAGCTCCCAGGAGGGAGGTAGGCCCGATGAGCAGTTCTTC,TRBV18,TRBJ2-1,few,.
CASRRDRVETQYF,TGTGCCAGCAGGCGCGACAGGGTAGAGACCCAGTACTTC,TRBV7-2,TRBJ2-5,few,TRBD1
CAIRSGAREAFF,TGTGCCATCCGATCGGGCGCCCGTGAAGCTTTCTTT,TRBV10-3,TRBJ1-1,.,.
CASEGRNTYSGNTIYF,TGTGCCAGTGAGGGACGGAACACCTACTCTGGAAACACCATATATTTT,TRBV28,TRBJ1-3,.,.
CASSPASHTDTQYF,TGTGCCAGCTCACCCGCCTCCCACACAGATACGCAGTATTTT,TRBV18,TRBJ2-3,many,.
CASSPGGLFHEQFF,TGTGCCAGCTCACCAGGAGGGCTGTTTCATGAGCAGTTCTTC,TRBV18,TRBJ2-1,many,.
CASSRGSGETQYF,TGTGCCAGCTCCAGGGGTTCAGGAGAGACCCAGTACTTC,TRBV2,TRBJ2-5,many,.
CASKDRREGETQYF,TGTGCCAGTAAGGATCGGAGGGAGGGAGAGACCCAGTACTTC,TRBV19,TRBJ2-5,.,TRBD2
CASSLGPTRAGVTMQYF,TGTGCCAGCAGCTTAGGCCCGACAAGAGCGGGAGTTACGATGCAGTACTTC,TRBV7-2,TRBJ2-7,many,TRBD2
CASSQGPATATYEQYF,TGTGCCAGCAGCCAAGGCCCGGCGACGGCAACCTACGAGCAGTACTTC,TRBV3-1,TRBJ2-7,many,.
CSINPGRTANYGYTF,TGCAGCATTAACCCCGGCAGGACAGCCAACTATGGCTACACCTTC,TRBV20-1,TRBJ1-2,many,.
CATSDSGRSSYEQYF,TGTGCCACCAGTGATAGCGGGAGGAGCTCCTACGAGCAGTACTTC,TRBV24-1,TRBJ2-7,once,TRBD2
CASSYSSRHWTGNTIYF,TGTGCCAGCAGTTACTCCTCTAGGCACTGGACTGGAAACACCATATATTTT,TRBV6-5,TRBJ1-3,few,.
CSASNRRLAGANNEQFF,TGCAGTGCTAGCAACCGGCGACTAGCGGGGGCCAATAATGAGCAGTTCTTC,TRBV20-1,TRBJ2-1,many,TRBD2
CASSPNPGHLTEQYF,TGTGCCAGCAGTCCGAACCCGGGACACCTAACGGAGCAGTACTTC,TRBV9,TRBJ2-7,many,.
CASSKPPRDRGLMFVVTEAFF,TGTGCCAGCAGCAAGCCCCCCCGGGACAGGGGGCTTATGTTTGTGGTCACTGAAGCTTTCTTT,TRBV7-2,TRBJ1-1,.,TRBD1
CASSLQQETQYF,TGCGCCAGCAGCTTACAGCAAGAGACCCAGTACTTC,TRBV5-1,TRBJ2-5,few,.
CAWSYDQNTEAFF,TGTGCCTGGAGTTATGACCAGAACACTGAAGCTTTCTTT,TRBV30,TRBJ1-1,many,.
CAWSRDGSTDTQYF,TGTGCCTGGAGTCGGGACGGCAGCACAGATACGCAGTATTTT,TRBV30,TRBJ2-3,many,.
CASSEQIGVDQFF,TGTGCCAGCAGCGAACAGATTGGTGTGGACCAGTTCTTC,TRBV3-1,TRBJ2-1,many,.
CASSLNPFREGWGTDTQYF,TGTGCCAGCAGCTTAAACCCCTTTCGGGAGGGCTGGGGCACAGATACGCAGTATTTT,TRBV7-3,TRBJ2-3,.,TRBD2
CAWMDRRNEQFF,TGTGCCTGGATGGACAGGCGTAATGAGCAGTTCTTC,TRBV30,TRBJ2-1,many,TRBD1
CASSEAGRGANSPLHF,TGTGCCAGCAGTGAAGCGGGGAGGGGTGCAAATTCACCCCTCCACTTT,TRBV6-1,TRBJ1-6,.,.
CASSWEAGGPAETQYF,TGTGCCAGCAGTTGGGAGGCGGGAGGGCCGGCAGAGACCCAGTACTTC,TRBV12-3/TRBV12-4,TRBJ2-5,many,TRBD2
CASSSGTVEQYF,TGTGCCAGCAGCTCTGGAACGGTCGAGCAGTACTTC,TRBV7-8,TRBJ2-7,many,.
CASTLAGSYNEQFF,TGTGCCAGCACCCTAGCGGGCTCCTACAATGAGCAGTTCTTC,TRBV6-1,TRBJ2-1,.,TRBD2
CASDYLPFTGELFF,TGTGCCAGTGATTATCTTCCCTTCACCGGGGAGCTGTTTTTT,TRBV2,TRBJ2-2,many,.
CASRRSGYSYEQYF,TGTGCCAGCAGACGTAGCGGGTACTCCTACGAGCAGTACTTC,TRBV12-3/TRBV12-4,TRBJ2-7,many,TRBD2
CASSLERQGVYSPLHF,TGTGCCAGCAGCTTAGAGAGGCAGGGGGTATATTCACCCCTCCACTTT,TRBV11-3,TRBJ1-6,.,TRBD1